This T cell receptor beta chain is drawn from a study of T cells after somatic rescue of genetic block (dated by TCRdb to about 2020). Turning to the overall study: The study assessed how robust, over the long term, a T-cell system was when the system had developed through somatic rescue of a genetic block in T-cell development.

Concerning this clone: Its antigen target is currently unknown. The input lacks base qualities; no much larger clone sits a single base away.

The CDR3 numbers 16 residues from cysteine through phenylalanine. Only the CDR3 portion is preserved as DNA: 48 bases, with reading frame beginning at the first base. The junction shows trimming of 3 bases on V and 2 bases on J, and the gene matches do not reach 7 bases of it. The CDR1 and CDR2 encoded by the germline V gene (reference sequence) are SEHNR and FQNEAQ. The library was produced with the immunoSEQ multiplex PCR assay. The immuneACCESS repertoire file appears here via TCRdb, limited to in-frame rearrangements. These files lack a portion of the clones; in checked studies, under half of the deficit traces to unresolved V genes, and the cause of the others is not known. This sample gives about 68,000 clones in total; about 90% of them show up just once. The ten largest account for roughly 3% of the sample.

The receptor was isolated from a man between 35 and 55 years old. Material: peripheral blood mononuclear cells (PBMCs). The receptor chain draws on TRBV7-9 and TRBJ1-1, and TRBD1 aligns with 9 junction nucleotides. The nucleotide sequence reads TGTGCCAGCAGCTTCGCGGACAGGGGAGCTAACACTGAAGCTTTCTTT. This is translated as CASSFADRGANTEAFF.